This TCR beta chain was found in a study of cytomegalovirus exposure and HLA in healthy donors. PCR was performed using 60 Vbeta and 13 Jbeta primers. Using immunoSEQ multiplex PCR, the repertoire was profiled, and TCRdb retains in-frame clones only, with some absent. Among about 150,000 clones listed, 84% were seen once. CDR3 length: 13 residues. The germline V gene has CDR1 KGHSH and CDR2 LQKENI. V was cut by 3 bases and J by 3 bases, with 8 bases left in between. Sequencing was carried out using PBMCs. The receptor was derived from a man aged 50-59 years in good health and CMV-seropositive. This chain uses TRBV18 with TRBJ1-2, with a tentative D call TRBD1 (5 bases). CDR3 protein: CASSPGPDYGYTF. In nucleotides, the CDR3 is TGTGCCAGCTCACCGGGGCCGGACTATGGCTACACCTTC.